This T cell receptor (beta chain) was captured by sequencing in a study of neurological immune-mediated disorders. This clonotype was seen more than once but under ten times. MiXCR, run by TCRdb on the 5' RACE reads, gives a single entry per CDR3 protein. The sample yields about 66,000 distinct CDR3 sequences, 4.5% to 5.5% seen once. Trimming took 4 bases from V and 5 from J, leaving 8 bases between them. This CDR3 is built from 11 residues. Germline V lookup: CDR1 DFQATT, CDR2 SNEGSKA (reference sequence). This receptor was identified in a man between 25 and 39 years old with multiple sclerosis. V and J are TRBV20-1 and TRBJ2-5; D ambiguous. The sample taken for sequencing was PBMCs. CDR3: CSAKIGETQYF. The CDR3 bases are TGCAGTGCTAAGATCGGGGAGACCCAGTACTTC.